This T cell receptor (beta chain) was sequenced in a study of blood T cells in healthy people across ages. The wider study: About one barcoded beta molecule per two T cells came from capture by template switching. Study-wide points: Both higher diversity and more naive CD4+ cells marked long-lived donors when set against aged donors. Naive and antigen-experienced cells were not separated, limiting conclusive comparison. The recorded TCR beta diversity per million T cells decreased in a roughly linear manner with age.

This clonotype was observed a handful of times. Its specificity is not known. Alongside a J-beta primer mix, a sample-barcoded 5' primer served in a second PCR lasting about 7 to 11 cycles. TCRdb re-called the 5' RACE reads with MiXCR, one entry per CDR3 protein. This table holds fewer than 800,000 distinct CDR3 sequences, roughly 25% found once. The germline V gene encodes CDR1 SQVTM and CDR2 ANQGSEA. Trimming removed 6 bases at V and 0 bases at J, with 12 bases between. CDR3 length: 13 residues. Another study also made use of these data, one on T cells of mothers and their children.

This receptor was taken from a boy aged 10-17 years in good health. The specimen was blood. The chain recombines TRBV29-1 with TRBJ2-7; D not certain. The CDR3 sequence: CSVEVGSSYEQYF. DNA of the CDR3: TGCAGCGTCGAGGTAGGCAGCTCCTACGAGCAGTACTTC.